Given below is one T cell receptor beta chain in context. Its matching antigen is unknown. This entry is derived from a study of type 1 regulatory T cells. Whole-study context: An in vitro protocol generated T-allo10, a Tr1-enriched, alloantigen-specific CD4 T cell product.

The ends were cut back, 4 bases at V and 6 bases at J, with 15 bases in the middle. This CDR3 spans 13 amino acids. Per the germline V gene, CDR1 is SQVTM and CDR2 is ANQGSEA. Study results and caveats: Type 1 regulatory T cells had a more restricted TCR repertoire than non-type 1 regulatory T cells.

TCRdb passed the reads through MiXCR, listing each CDR3 protein once. The data show some 71,000 distinct CDR3 sequences, less than 25% seen once. The clonotype originates from a human donor in good health. Material for sequencing was cultured type 1 regulatory T (Tr1) cells, either the whole culture or a sorted fraction (not recorded which). The V call is TRBV29-1, the J call TRBJ1-2; D is undetermined. CDR3 residues: CSVVVGFWDGYTF. For the CDR3, the DNA is TGCAGCGTTGTCGTCGGCTTCTGGGATGGCTACACCTTC. Supplemented by reference TRBV29-1 and TRBJ1-2, the full variable domain reads SAVISQKPSRDICQRGTSLTIQCQVDSQVTMMFWYRQQPGQSLTLIATANQGSEATYESGFVIDKFPISRPNLTFSTLTVSNMSPEDSSIYLCSVVVGFWDGYTFGSGTRLTVV.